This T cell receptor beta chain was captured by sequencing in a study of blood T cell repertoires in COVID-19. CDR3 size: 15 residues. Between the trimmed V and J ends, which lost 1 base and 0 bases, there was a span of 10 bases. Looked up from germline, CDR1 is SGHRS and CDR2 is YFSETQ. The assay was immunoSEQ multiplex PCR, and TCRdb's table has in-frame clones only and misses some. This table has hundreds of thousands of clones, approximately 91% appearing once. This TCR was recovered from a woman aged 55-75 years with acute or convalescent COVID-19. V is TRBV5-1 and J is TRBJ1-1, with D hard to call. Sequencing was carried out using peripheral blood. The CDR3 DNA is TGCGCCAGCAGCTTGACCACAGACATGAACACTGAAGCTTTCTTT. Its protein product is CASSLTTDMNTEAFF.